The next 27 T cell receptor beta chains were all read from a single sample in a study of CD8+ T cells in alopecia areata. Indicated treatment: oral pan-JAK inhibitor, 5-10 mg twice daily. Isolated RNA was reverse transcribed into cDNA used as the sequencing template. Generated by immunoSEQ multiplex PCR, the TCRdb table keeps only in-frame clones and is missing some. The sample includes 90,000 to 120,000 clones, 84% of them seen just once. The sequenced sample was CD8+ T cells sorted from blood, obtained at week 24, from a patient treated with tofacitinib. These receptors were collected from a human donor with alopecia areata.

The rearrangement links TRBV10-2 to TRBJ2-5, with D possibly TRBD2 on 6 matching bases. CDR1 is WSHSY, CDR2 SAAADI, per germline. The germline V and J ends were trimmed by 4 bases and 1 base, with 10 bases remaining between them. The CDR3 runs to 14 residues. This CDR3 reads CASSVLRGQETQYF. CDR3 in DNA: TGCGCCAGCAGTGTTCTGCGGGGCCAAGAGACCCAGTACTTC.

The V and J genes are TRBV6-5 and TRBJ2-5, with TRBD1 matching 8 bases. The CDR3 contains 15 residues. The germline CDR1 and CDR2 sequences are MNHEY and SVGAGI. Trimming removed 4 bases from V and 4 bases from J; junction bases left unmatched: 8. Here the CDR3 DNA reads TGTGCCAGCAGTTTCCATGACAGGGGCACAGAGACCCAGTACTTC. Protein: CASSFHDRGTETQYF.

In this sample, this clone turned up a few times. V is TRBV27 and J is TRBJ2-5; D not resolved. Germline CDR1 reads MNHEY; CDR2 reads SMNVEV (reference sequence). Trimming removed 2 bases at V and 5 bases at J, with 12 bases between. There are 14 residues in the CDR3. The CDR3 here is CASSLKGSAETQYF. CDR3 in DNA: TGTGCCAGCAGTTTAAAGGGATCGGCGGAGACCCAGTACTTC.

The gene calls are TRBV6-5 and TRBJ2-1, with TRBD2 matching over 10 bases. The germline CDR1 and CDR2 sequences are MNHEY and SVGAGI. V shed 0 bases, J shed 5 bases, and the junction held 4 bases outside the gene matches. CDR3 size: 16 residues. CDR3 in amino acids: CASSYSSGGAHNEQFF. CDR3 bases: TGTGCCAGCAGTTACTCGAGCGGGGGGGCCCACAATGAGCAGTTCTTC.

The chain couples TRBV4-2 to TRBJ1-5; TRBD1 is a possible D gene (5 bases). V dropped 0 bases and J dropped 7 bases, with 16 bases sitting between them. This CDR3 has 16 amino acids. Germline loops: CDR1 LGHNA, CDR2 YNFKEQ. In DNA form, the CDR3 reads TGTGCCAGCAGCCAAGAATCCTCTCAGGGTTACCAGCCCCAGCATTTT. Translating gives CASSQESSQGYQPQHF.

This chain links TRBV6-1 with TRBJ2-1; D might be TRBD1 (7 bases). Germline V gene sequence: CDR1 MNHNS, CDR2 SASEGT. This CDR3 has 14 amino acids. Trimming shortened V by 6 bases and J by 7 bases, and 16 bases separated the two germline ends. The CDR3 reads CASREEEGANEQFF. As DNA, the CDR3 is TGTGCCAGCAGGGAGGAGGAGGGGGCGAATGAGCAGTTCTTC.

CDR3 DNA: TGTGCCAGCAGTGAAGAGGAAGGGACAGGCCACTTCTGGACCGGGGAGCTGTTTTTT. It specifies CASSEEEGTGHFWTGELFF. The J gene is TRBJ2-2, the V gene TRBV6-1; 8 nucleotides align to TRBD1. The CDR3 is made up of 19 amino acids. J was trimmed by 5 bases and V by 1 base; bases with no gene match: 15. In germline, CDR1 is MNHNS, CDR2 SASEGT.

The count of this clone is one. CDR3: CASSITRGPYEQYF. The CDR3 DNA is TGTGCCAGTAGTATAACTAGGGGTCCCTACGAGCAGTACTTC. The gene calls are TRBV19 and TRBJ2-7; D possibly matches TRBD1 or TRBD2 (5 bases each). Germline CDR1 is LNHDA and CDR2 is SQIVND (reference sequence). Trimming left V 2 bases short and J 2 bases short, with 10 bases between. CDR3 size: 14 residues.

The CDR3 nucleotides are TGTGCCAGCAGTTTAGGCCATTTATCCTACGAGCAGTACTTC. Protein product: CASSLGHLSYEQYF. The genes are TRBV27 and TRBJ2-7, with no clear D. Trimming cost V 2 bases and J 1 base, with 9 bases left between them. The CDR3 has 14 amino acids. Germline V gives CDR1 MNHEY, CDR2 SMNVEV (reference sequence).

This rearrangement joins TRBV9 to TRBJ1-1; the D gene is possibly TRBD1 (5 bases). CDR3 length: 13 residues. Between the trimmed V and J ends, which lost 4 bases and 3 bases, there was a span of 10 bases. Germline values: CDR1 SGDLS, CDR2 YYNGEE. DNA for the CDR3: TGTGCCAGCAGCCCTCGAGGGGACACTGAAGCTTTCTTT. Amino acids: CASSPRGDTEAFF.

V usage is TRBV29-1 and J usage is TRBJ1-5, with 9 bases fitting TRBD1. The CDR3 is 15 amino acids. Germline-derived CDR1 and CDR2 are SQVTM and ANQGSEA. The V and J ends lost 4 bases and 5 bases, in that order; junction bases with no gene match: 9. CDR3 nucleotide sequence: TGCAGCGTTGGCTGGGGGTGGGACAGGGATCAGCCCCAGCATTTT. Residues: CSVGWGWDRDQPQHF.

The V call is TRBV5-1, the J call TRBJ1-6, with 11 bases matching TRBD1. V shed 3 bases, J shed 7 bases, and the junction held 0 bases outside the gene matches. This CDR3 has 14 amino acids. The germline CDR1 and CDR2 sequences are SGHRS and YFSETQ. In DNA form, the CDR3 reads TGCGCCAGCAGCTGGGACAGGGGGAATTCACCCCTCCACTTT. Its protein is CASSWDRGNSPLHF.

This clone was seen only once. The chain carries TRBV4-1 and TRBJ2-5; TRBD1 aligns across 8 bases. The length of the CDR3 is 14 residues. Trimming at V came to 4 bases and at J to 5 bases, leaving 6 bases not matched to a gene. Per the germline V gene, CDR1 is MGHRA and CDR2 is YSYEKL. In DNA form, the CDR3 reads TGCGCCAGCAGCCCGCCGGACAGGGATGAGACCCAGTACTTC. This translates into CASSPPDRDETQYF.

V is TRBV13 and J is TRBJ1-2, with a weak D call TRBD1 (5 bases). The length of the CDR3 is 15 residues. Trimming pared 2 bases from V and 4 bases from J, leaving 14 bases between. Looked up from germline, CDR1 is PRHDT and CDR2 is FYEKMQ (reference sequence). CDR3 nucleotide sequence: TGTGCCAGCAGCTTACAGCGGGGCAAGATCTATGGCTACACCTTC. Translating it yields CASSLQRGKIYGYTF.

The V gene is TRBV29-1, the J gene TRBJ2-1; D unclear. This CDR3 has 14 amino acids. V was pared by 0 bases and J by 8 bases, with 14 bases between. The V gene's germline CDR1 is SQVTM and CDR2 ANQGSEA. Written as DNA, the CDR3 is TGCAGCGTTGAAGAAGGGTGGGTGGGTCATGAGCAGTTCTTC. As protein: CSVEEGWVGHEQFF.

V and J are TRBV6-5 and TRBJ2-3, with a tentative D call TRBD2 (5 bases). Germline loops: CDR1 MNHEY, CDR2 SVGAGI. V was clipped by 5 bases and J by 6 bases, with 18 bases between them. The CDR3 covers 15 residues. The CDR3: CASSGAGVLPDTQYF. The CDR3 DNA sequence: TGTGCCAGCAGTGGCGCCGGGGTCCTCCCTGATACGCAGTATTTT.

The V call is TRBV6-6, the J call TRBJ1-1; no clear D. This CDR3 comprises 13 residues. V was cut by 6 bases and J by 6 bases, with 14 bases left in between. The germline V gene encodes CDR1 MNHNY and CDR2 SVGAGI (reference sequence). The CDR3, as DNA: TGTGCCAGCAGACCCCCAGGCGGGCCTGAAGCTTTCTTT. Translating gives CASRPPGGPEAFF.

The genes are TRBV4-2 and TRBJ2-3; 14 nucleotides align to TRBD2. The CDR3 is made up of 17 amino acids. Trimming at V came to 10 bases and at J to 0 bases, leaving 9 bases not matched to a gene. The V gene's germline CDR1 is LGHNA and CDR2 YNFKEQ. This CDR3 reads CATGLAGGYTSTDTQYF. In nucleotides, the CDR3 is TGTGCCACCGGACTAGCGGGGGGTTATACTAGCACAGATACGCAGTATTTT.

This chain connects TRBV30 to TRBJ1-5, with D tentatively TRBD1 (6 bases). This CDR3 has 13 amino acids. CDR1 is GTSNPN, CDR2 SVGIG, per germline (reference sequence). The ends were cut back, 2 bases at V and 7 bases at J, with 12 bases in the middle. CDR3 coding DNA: TGTGCCTGGAGTAAAGGGGGATCACAGCCCCAGCATTTT. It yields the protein CAWSKGGSQPQHF. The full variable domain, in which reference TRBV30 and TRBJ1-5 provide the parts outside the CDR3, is SQTIHQWPATLVQPVGSPLSLECTVEGTSNPNLYWYRQAAGRGLQLLFYSVGIGQISSEVPQNLSASRPQDRQFILSSKKLLLSDSGFYLCAWSKGGSQPQHFGDGTRLSIL.

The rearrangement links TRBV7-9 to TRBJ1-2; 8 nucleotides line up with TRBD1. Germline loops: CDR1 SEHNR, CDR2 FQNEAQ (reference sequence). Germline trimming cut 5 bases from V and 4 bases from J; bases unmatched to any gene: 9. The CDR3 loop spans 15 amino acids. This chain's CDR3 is CASSPQDRAPYGYTF. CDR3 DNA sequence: TGTGCCAGCAGCCCACAGGACAGGGCGCCCTATGGCTACACCTTC.

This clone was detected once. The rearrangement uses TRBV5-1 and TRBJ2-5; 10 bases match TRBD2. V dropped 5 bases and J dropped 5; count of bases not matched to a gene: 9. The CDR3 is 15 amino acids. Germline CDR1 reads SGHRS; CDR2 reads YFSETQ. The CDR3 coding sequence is TGCGCCAGCAGTAGGCTAGCGGGGGCCCCGGAGACCCAGTACTTC. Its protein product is CASSRLAGAPETQYF.

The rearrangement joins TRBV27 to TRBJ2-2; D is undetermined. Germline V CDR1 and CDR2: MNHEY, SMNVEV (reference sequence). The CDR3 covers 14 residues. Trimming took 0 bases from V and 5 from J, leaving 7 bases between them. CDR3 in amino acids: CASSLSSGTGELFF. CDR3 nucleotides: TGTGCCAGCAGTTTATCGTCAGGTACCGGGGAGCTGTTTTTT.

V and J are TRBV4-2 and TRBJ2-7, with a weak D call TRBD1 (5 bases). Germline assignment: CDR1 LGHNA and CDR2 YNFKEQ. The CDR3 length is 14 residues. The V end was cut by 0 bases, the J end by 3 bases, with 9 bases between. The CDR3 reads CASSQEGVYYEQYF. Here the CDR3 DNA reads TGTGCCAGCAGCCAAGAAGGGGTTTACTACGAGCAGTACTTC.

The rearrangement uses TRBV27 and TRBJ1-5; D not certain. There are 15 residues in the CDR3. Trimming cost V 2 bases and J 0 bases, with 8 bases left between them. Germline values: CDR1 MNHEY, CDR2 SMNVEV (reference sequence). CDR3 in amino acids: CASSLTRNSNQPQHF. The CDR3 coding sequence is TGTGCCAGCAGTTTAACCCGTAATAGCAATCAGCCCCAGCATTTT.

The CDR3 DNA reads as TGTGCCAGCAGTCGACTAGCTGGGGAGCAGTTCTTC. Translated: CASSRLAGEQFF. The chain joins TRBV6-5 to TRBJ2-1; 7 positions agree with TRBD2. V dropped 5 bases and J dropped 10; count of bases not matched to a gene: 5. Germline CDR1 is MNHEY and CDR2 is SVGAGI. The CDR3 is 12 amino acids.

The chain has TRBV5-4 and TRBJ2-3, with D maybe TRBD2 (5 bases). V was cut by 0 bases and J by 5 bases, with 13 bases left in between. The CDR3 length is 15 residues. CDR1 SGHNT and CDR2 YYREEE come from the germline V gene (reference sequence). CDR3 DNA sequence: TGTGCCAGCAGCTTGGGGAGCGGATGGGTAGATACGCAGTATTTT. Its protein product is CASSLGSGWVDTQYF.

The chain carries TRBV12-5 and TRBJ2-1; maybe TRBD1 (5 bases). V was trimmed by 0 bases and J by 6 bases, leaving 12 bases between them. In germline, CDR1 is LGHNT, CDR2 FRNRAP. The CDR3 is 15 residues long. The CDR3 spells CASGLVGQGSNEQFF. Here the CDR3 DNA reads TGTGCTAGTGGTTTGGTGGGGCAGGGATCCAATGAGCAGTTCTTC.